The 7 T cell receptor beta chains below were found in one sample sequenced in a study of T-cell reconstitution after alpha-beta-depleted transplantation in children. Unique molecular identifiers were incorporated into the prepared TCRbeta library. TCRdb independently ran MiXCR on the PCR reads; one entry per CDR3 protein. The sample holds over 100,000 distinct CDR3 sequences, around 7.8% seen once. Sequencing was performed on PBMCs, taken before TCRalphabeta/CD19-depleted stem cell transplant. These receptors all stem from a boy between 2 and 10 years old with acute lymphoblastic leukemia, due to receive a stem cell transplant.

The rearrangement joins TRBV6-1 to TRBJ2-7; D gene ambiguous. Deletions cut 7 bases from V and 1 base from J, with 8 bases between. CDR1 and CDR2 from the germline V gene are MNHNS and SASEGT. The CDR3 covers 12 residues. DNA of the CDR3: TGTGCCAGCATTACCGGTTCCTACGAGCAGTACTTC. Its protein is CASITGSYEQYF.

Ten or more counts support this clonotype. The chain joins TRBV9 to TRBJ2-3; D is unclear. The CDR3 consists of 15 residues. Germline loops: CDR1 SGDLS, CDR2 YYNGEE. Trimming stripped 0 bases from V and 3 bases from J, with 11 bases between. In DNA, the CDR3 is TGTGCCAGCAGCGTAGGGGTCCAAGGGACAGATACGCAGTATTTT. Translating it yields CASSVGVQGTDTQYF.

Notes on this clonotype: A much larger clone is a single base away; this may be a read error. This chain joins TRBV3-1 and TRBJ2-7; a weak D match, TRBD1 (6 bases). The CDR3 extends over 13 amino acids. Germline V gene data show CDR1 as LGHDT and CDR2 as YNNKEL (reference sequence). This chain's CDR3 is CAGSQGGFGEQYF. DNA of the CDR3: TGTGCCGGCAGCCAAGGGGGATTCGGCGAGCAGTACTTC.

This clonotype was detected ten times or more. V and J are TRBV2 and TRBJ2-5; possibly TRBD1 for D (7 bases). V lost 10 bases and J lost 1, with 19 bases in between. This CDR3 comprises 15 residues. Germline V lookup: CDR1 SNHLY, CDR2 FYNNEI. The CDR3, as DNA: TGTGCCACCCTTTTGACAGGGAGGCCCCAAGAGACCCAGTACTTC. Amino acids: CATLLTGRPQETQYF. The full variable domain, its missing parts supplied by reference TRBV2 and TRBJ2-5, is EPEVTQTPSHQVTQMGQEVILRCVPISNHLYFYWYRQILGQKVEFLVSFYNNEISEKSEIFDDQFSVERPDGSNFTLKIRSTKLEDSAMYFCATLLTGRPQETQYFGPGTRLLVL.

This clonotype was seen repeatedly, ten times or more. The V call is TRBV3-1, the J call TRBJ1-3, with D unclear. In germline, CDR1 is LGHDT, CDR2 YNNKEL (reference sequence). Trimming pared 0 bases from V and 2 bases from J, leaving 8 bases between. The CDR3 spans 15 residues. The CDR3 nucleotides read TGTGCCAGCAGCCAAGAGCTAAGGGCTGGAAACACCATATATTTT. This codes for CASSQELRAGNTIYF. The whole variable domain, remainder taken from reference TRBV3-1 and TRBJ1-3, is DTAVSQTPKYLVTQMGNDKSIKCEQNLGHDTMYWYKQDSKKFLKIMFSYNNKELIINETVPNRFSPKSPDKAHLNLHINSLELGDSAVYFCASSQELRAGNTIYFGEGSWLTVV.

This clonotype is classed as medium-sized (0.01 to 0.1%). The CDR3 protein is CASSLRAISSDEQFF. As DNA, the CDR3 is TGTGCCAGCAGCTTAAGGGCTATCTCATCCGATGAGCAGTTCTTC. The V gene is TRBV7-3, the J gene TRBJ2-1; unclear D gene. V was shortened by 1 base and J by 8 bases, with 15 bases between the two germline ends. Germline V CDR1 and CDR2: SGHTA, FQGTGA. The CDR3 sequence is 15 residues long.

This clonotype was picked up a small number of times. The CDR3 bases are TGTGCCAGCACCGTCGACAGGGCTGGGGCCAACGTCCTGACTTTC. Residues: CASTVDRAGANVLTF. This chain links TRBV2 with TRBJ2-6, with TRBD1 matching 7 bases. V shed 7 bases, J shed 2 bases, and the junction held 5 bases outside the gene matches. The CDR3 runs 15 residues. The germline V gene has CDR1 SNHLY and CDR2 FYNNEI.